This T cell receptor beta chain is from a study of T cell repertoires in cytomegalovirus infection. Looking at the study overall: The authors relied on CMV epitopes, both recently identified HLA-C-restricted and well-studied HLA-B-restricted. Shared public TCR beta signatures pointed to both CMV infection and a matching HLA type.

Study-wide results and caveats: The ex vivo response was dominated by HLA-C-restricted CMV-specific TCR beta clonotypes. Identification of carriers of CMV plus the relevant HLA was achieved through cumulative public TCR beta family frequency.

V lost 4 bases and J lost 4; bases outside the gene matches: 5. The CDR3 totals 15 residues. Germline V gene data show CDR1 as LNHNV and CDR2 as YYDKDF (reference sequence). A single record per CDR3 protein comes from TCRdb applying MiXCR to the reads. The table shows around 300,000 distinct CDR3 sequences, with 20% to 25% occurring only once. This clonotype was seen a single time. Its antigen is as yet unknown. Sequences were derived from cultured PBMCs, sampled from culture after CMV antigen stimulation. The chain recombines TRBV15 with TRBJ2-1; 9 bases match TRBD2. The sequence was collected from a human donor in good health (CMV status not recorded). Some clones in this sample may be carry-over from other donors' samples. This CDR3 is CATSTGLATYNEQFF. The CDR3 bases are TGTGCCACCAGCACTGGACTAGCGACTTACAATGAGCAGTTCTTC.